The text below deals with one T cell receptor (beta chain). Clones were sequenced by immunoSEQ multiplex PCR, and TCRdb holds only the in-frame ones, with some missing. The table lists 1.5 million to 2.5 million clones, about 95% of them singletons. This sample stems from a study of shared clonotypes between healthy human individuals. V lost 1 base and J lost 0, with 20 bases in between. The germline CDR1 and CDR2 sequences are SGHRS and YFSETQ. The length of the CDR3 is 18 residues. Naivety among CD8 cells was defined by CD45RO negativity and positive CCR7 selection, thereby excluding terminally differentiated effector memory CD45RA+ cells. The study drew all its donors from Caucasian adults living in Nashville, Tennessee.

This chain links TRBV5-1 with TRBJ2-7, with a possible D match to TRBD2 (6 bases). Sequenced: naive CD8+ T cells sorted from blood. The receptor comes from a man between 18 and 29 years old in good health. CDR3 amino acids: CASSLYVLERAGSYEQYF. In DNA form, the CDR3 reads TGCGCCAGCAGCTTGTATGTTCTGGAGCGGGCTGGCTCCTACGAGCAGTACTTC.